This T cell receptor (beta chain) is from a study of shared clonotypes between healthy human individuals. Study conclusions and caveats: Generally, naive subsets (rather than memory subsets) showed larger estimated richness.

In the case of this clone: No antigen is known for it.

Germline CDR1 reads SGHVS; CDR2 reads FNYEAQ. The ends were cut back, 6 bases at V and 0 bases at J, with 21 bases in the middle. This CDR3 comprises 19 residues. Clones were sequenced by immunoSEQ multiplex PCR, and TCRdb holds only the in-frame ones, with some missing. The sample consists of roughly 2 million clones, under 97% of them appearing once. V and J are TRBV7-6 and TRBJ2-6; D not certain. This TCR derives from a man aged 18 to 30 in good health. The sample consisted of naive CD4+ T cells sorted from blood. The subset is: CD45RA+ positively selected. Here the CDR3 reads CASSLALGRSSSGANVLTF. The CDR3 DNA sequence: TGTGCCAGCAGTCTTGCCCTTGGACGGTCTTCCTCTGGGGCCAACGTCCTGACTTTC.